These 24 T cell receptor beta chains came from one sample sequenced in a study of a mutant IDH1 vaccine in newly diagnosed glioma. Noted time point: week 47, end of study. The vaccine gave 300 ug of a 20-mer mutant IDH1 peptide subcutaneously per dose. Their recognized antigens are unknown. Assay used: immunoSEQ multiplex PCR; TCRdb lists only in-frame clones, some missing. The table records roughly 13,000 clones, roughly 79% of them present only once. The material was PBMCs, obtained from a glioma patient whose treatment included an IDH1 peptide vaccine. Every receptor here comes from a woman aged 40 to 49 with glioma.

This clone showed up just a few times. J is TRBJ2-2 and V is TRBV6-5, with 8 nucleotides matching TRBD2. This CDR3 comprises 13 residues. Germline V gene lookup returns CDR1 MNHEY and CDR2 SVGAGI. V gave up 8 bases and J gave up 5 bases; unmatched junction bases: 4. The CDR3 region is CASAGRVTGELFF. CDR3 nucleotide sequence: TGTGCCAGCGCCGGGAGGGTAACCGGGGAGCTGTTTTTT.

This clone was found a few times. The CDR3 is CASSLEGGTGSPLHF. CDR3 coding DNA: TGCGCCAGCAGCTTGGAGGGGGGAACTGGCTCACCCCTCCACTTT. The chain is built from TRBV5-1 and TRBJ1-6; D may be TRBD1 (6 bases). In germline, CDR1 is SGHRS, CDR2 YFSETQ. Deletions cut 0 bases from V and 10 bases from J, with 14 bases between. The CDR3 sequence is 15 residues long.

This clone came up once. The chain has TRBV7-2 and TRBJ2-2; 8 positions match TRBD2. Trimming removed 6 bases from V and 5 bases from J; junction bases left unmatched: 11. CDR1 and CDR2 from the germline V gene are SGHTA and FQGNSA. This CDR3 is built from 16 residues. The CDR3 nucleotides are TGTGCCAGCAGACCTCCGGGACTAGGGACGACCGGGGAGCTGTTTTTT. Protein sequence: CASRPPGLGTTGELFF.

The chain joins TRBV2 to TRBJ2-1; 7 bases align to TRBD1. Looked up from germline, CDR1 is SNHLY and CDR2 is FYNNEI. This CDR3 contains 15 residues. V lost 7 bases and J lost 2; bases outside the gene matches: 8. CDR3 region: CASTLTGTAYNEQFF. The CDR3 region has the DNA TGTGCCAGCACCTTGACAGGGACAGCCTACAATGAGCAGTTCTTC.

The J gene is TRBJ2-7, the V gene TRBV6-5; 9 bases align to TRBD1. The CDR3 is 14 amino acids. Germline V gene data show CDR1 as MNHEY and CDR2 as SVGAGI. The V gene end was trimmed by 6 bases and the J gene end by 2 bases; junction bases not matched to a gene: 5. The CDR3 loop reads CASRPRQGAYEQYF. The CDR3 nucleotides read TGTGCCAGCAGGCCCCGACAGGGGGCCTACGAGCAGTACTTC.

The chain has TRBV20-1 and TRBJ1-1; 8 nucleotides match TRBD1. This CDR3 region has 11 residues. Germline V gene lookup returns CDR1 DFQATT and CDR2 SNEGSKA (reference sequence). J was trimmed by 9 bases and V by 5 bases; bases with no gene match: 5. The CDR3 coding sequence is TGCAGTGCTGGACAGGGATTAAAAGCTTTCTTT. Translation: CSAGQGLKAFF.

This chain joins TRBV5-4 and TRBJ2-1; 7 bases agree with TRBD1. The germline V gene encodes CDR1 SGHNT and CDR2 YYREEE (reference sequence). CDR3 length: 15 residues. Trimming took 5 bases from V and 9 from J; bases not matched to a gene: 14. CDR3 protein: CASRSTTGSGVEQFF. CDR3 nucleotide sequence: TGTGCCAGCAGATCAACGACAGGGAGTGGCGTTGAGCAGTTCTTC.

The J gene is TRBJ1-5, the V gene TRBV5-1, with D perhaps TRBD1 (6 bases). Germline CDR1 and CDR2: SGHRS and YFSETQ. Deletions cut 2 bases from V and 4 bases from J, with 7 bases between. The CDR3 runs 13 residues. CDR3 in amino acids: CASSLDRNQPQHF. CDR3 DNA sequence: TGCGCCAGCAGCTTAGACAGGAATCAGCCCCAGCATTTT.

The chain carries TRBV4-3 and TRBJ2-3; D could derive from TRBD1 or TRBD2 (5 bases each). The CDR3 runs 15 residues. CDR1 and CDR2 from the germline V gene are LGHNA and YSLEER. Trimming removed 4 bases from V and 3 bases from J, with 14 bases in between. CDR3 nucleotide sequence: TGCGCCAGCAGCCTGGGCAGGGAGCGGACAGATACGCAGTATTTT. Translated, it gives CASSLGRERTDTQYF.

J is TRBJ1-2 and V is TRBV19; a weak D match, TRBD1 (5 bases). V was pared by 8 bases and J by 3 bases, with 10 bases between. CDR3 size: 12 residues. Germline CDR1 and CDR2: LNHDA and SQIVND (reference sequence). CDR3 in DNA: TGTGCCAGTCTCCGAGGGGACTATGGCTACACCTTC. Its translation: CASLRGDYGYTF.

This clone was counted only a few times. This chain connects TRBV10-2 to TRBJ1-1; D is unclear. This CDR3 comprises 11 residues. Germline-derived CDR1 and CDR2 are WSHSY and SAAADI. Trimming cost V 8 bases and J 11 bases, with 15 bases left between them. The CDR3 sequence is CASVRADEAFF. The CDR3 nucleotides are TGCGCCAGCGTGAGAGCGGACGAGGCTTTCTTT.

The sample holds a few counts of this clone. The chain has TRBV27 and TRBJ1-2, with 9 bases identical to TRBD1. Germline values: CDR1 MNHEY, CDR2 SMNVEV (reference sequence). The CDR3 sequence is 13 residues long. Germline trimming cut 4 bases from V and 5 bases from J; bases unmatched to any gene: 2. CDR3: CASSYGQGYGYTF. For the CDR3, the DNA is TGTGCCAGCAGTTACGGACAGGGGTATGGCTACACCTTC.

V usage is TRBV19 and J usage is TRBJ1-5, with D unclear. V lost 7 bases, J lost 7 bases, and 11 bases lay in between. Looked up from germline, CDR1 is LNHDA and CDR2 is SQIVND (reference sequence). There are 12 residues in the CDR3. CDR3 residues: CASTHEWQPQHF. For the CDR3, the DNA is TGTGCCAGTACCCATGAATGGCAGCCCCAGCATTTT.

This clone appeared a few times. The chain uses TRBV4-1 and TRBJ1-3, with 7 bases lining up with TRBD1. The V gene's germline CDR1 is MGHRA and CDR2 YSYEKL. This CDR3 is built from 17 residues. J gave up 1 base and V 4 bases, and 10 bases lay outside the gene matches. The CDR3 bases are TGCGCCAGCAGCCCCCATATCTTACAGGGGTCTGGAAACACCATATATTTT. This encodes CASSPHILQGSGNTIYF.

The rearrangement uses TRBV7-2 and TRBJ1-2; D not certain. The CDR3 has 12 amino acids. V lost 5 bases, J lost 8 bases, and 12 bases lay in between. Germline-derived CDR1 and CDR2 are SGHTA and FQGNSA. The CDR3 DNA follows: TGTGCCAGCAGCCACCCTACCGGGGGCTACACCTTC. Amino acid sequence: CASSHPTGGYTF.

CDR3 loop: CSVEGQGIYEQYF. For the CDR3, the DNA is TGCAGCGTTGAGGGACAGGGGATATACGAGCAGTACTTC. The rearrangement joins TRBV29-1 to TRBJ2-7; 10 bases match TRBD1. The CDR3 extends over 13 amino acids. V lost 3 bases to trimming and J lost 4 bases; unmatched junction nucleotides: 3. Germline V gives CDR1 SQVTM, CDR2 ANQGSEA.

The chain recombines TRBV6-5 with TRBJ2-7; 10 bases are a match to TRBD1. CDR3 length: 15 residues. In germline, CDR1 is MNHEY, CDR2 SVGAGI. V lost 6 bases to trimming and J lost 5 bases; unmatched junction nucleotides: 10. CDR3 sequence: CASSPRDRGTNEQYF. In DNA, the CDR3 is TGTGCCAGCAGCCCCCGGGACAGGGGAACCAACGAGCAGTACTTC.

This rearrangement joins TRBV6-6 to TRBJ2-2; D is possibly TRBD1 (5 bases). The CDR3 sequence is 15 residues long. V gave up 6 bases and J gave up 4 bases, with 15 bases separating them. CDR1 MNHNY and CDR2 SVGAGI come from the germline V gene (reference sequence). The CDR3 nucleotides are TGTGCCAGCAGCGGTACACAGGCCAGCACCGGGGAGCTGTTTTTT. Translating gives CASSGTQASTGELFF.

The CDR3 reads CASSLRGAFGYTF. The CDR3 nucleotides read TGTGCCAGCAGTTTACGCGGCGCGTTTGGCTACACCTTC. This chain joins TRBV28 and TRBJ1-2; D unresolved. The CDR3 loop spans 13 amino acids. Per the germline V gene, CDR1 is MDHEN and CDR2 is SYDVKM. Between the trimmed V and J ends, which lost 2 bases and 7 bases, there was a span of 11 bases.

The table lists this clone with a few counts. V and J are TRBV28 and TRBJ1-1; TRBD1 is a possible D gene (5 bases). The germline gives CDR1 MDHEN, CDR2 SYDVKM. Trimming removed 6 bases from V and 1 base from J, with 15 bases in between. This CDR3 contains 15 residues. The CDR3 loop reads CASSLLGGGNTEAFF. The CDR3 coding sequence is TGTGCCAGCAGCCTCCTGGGTGGGGGGAACACTGAAGCTTTCTTT. The whole variable domain, remainder taken from reference TRBV28 and TRBJ1-1, is DVKVTQSSRYLVKRTGEKVFLECVQDMDHENMFWYRQDPGLGLRLIYFSYDVKMKEKGDIPEGYSVSREKKERFSLILESASTNQTSMYLCASSLLGGGNTEAFFGQGTRLTVV.

The genes are TRBV15 and TRBJ1-2; 7 positions match TRBD1. Germline V lookup: CDR1 LNHNV, CDR2 YYDKDF (reference sequence). Germline trimming cut 3 bases from V and 8 bases from J; bases unmatched to any gene: 9. This CDR3 is 14 amino acids long. Written as DNA, the CDR3 is TGTGCCACCAGCAGTTCAGCCCAGGGGGGAGGCTACACCTTC. Amino acid sequence: CATSSSAQGGGYTF.

The chain carries TRBV2 and TRBJ2-1; 10 bases align to TRBD2. The V segment lost 6 bases and the J segment 9 bases; nucleotides outside the gene matches: 8. Germline CDR1 SNHLY, CDR2 FYNNEI. There are 14 residues in the CDR3. CDR3 sequence reads: CASRVLAGAGEQFF. The DNA for the CDR3 is TGTGCCAGCAGAGTCCTAGCGGGAGCGGGTGAGCAGTTCTTC.

The chain employs TRBV6-5 and TRBJ1-5; D is possibly TRBD1 (6 bases). The CDR3 contains 16 residues. CDR1 and CDR2 (germline): MNHEY, SVGAGI. V was trimmed by 4 bases and J by 5 bases, leaving 18 bases between them. DNA of the CDR3: TGTGCCAGCAGTTTTGGAGTCAGGGAGGGGGATCAGCCCCAGCATTTT. The encoded protein is CASSFGVREGDQPQHF.

As regards this clone: The junction departs from germline at one end; a sequencing error may be responsible. The CDR3 region is CASSSNRGGDSPLHF. In DNA, the CDR3 is TGTGCTAGCAGCTCAAACAGGGGCGGCGATTCACCCCTCCACTTT. This chain connects TRBV7-7 to TRBJ1-6, with 7 bases identical to TRBD1. Germline CDR1 reads SSHAT; CDR2 reads FNYEAQ (reference sequence). CDR3 size: 15 residues. The complete variable domain, with remaining parts taken from reference TRBV7-7 and TRBJ1-6, reads GAGVSQSPRYKVTKRGQDVTLRCDPISSHATLYWYQQALGQGPEFLTYFNYEAQPDKSGLPSDRFSAERPEGSISTLTIQRTEQRDSAMYRCASSSNRGGDSPLHFGNGTRLTVT.